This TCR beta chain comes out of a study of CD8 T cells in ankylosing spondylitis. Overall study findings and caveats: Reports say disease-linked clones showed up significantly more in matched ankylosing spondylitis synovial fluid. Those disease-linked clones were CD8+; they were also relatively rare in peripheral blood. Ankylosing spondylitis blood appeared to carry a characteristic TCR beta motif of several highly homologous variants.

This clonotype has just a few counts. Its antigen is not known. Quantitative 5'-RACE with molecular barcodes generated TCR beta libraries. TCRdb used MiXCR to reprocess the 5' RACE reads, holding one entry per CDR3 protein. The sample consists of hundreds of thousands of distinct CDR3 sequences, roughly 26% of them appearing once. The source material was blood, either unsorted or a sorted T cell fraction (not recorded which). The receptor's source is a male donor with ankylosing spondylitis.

CDR3 sequence reads: CSVDLGADRSYEQYF. The CDR3 DNA sequence: TGCAGCGTTGATCTGGGGGCGGACAGATCCTACGAGCAGTACTTC. The rearrangement joins TRBV29-1 to TRBJ2-7; D perhaps matches TRBD1 (6 bases). Trimming left V 3 bases short and J 1 base short, with 16 bases between. Germline CDR1 SQVTM, CDR2 ANQGSEA. The CDR3 length is 15 residues.